This T cell receptor beta chain derives from a study of blood T cells in healthy people across ages. The germline V gene has CDR1 SGHAT and CDR2 FQNNGV. V lost 0 bases and J 0 bases, leaving 10 bases between the germline ends. The CDR3 totals 16 residues. A second PCR, run for about 6 to 11 cycles, used a sample-barcoded 5' primer plus a J-beta primer mix. A template-switch adaptor that had 12 random nucleotides put a tag on each cDNA molecule. TCRdb re-analysed the 5' RACE reads in MiXCR, keeping a single row per CDR3 protein. The sample has fewer than 1.5 million distinct CDR3 sequences; approximately 42% are singletons. Worth noting for this clonotype: The antigen remains unidentified.

Study observations and caveats: Per million T cells, TCR beta diversity dropped about linearly as age rose.

The chain combines TRBV11-2 with TRBJ2-3; no reliable D call. This receptor was taken from a young woman in good health. Sequenced material: blood. CDR3 loop: CASSLESGISTDTQYF. The CDR3 DNA follows: TGTGCCAGCAGCTTAGAGTCAGGAATAAGCACAGATACGCAGTATTTT.